This T cell receptor beta chain was recovered during a study of PD-1 blockade in mismatch repair-deficient tumors. TCRdb keeps only in-frame clones here, not all; method: immunoSEQ multiplex PCR. The data hold approximately 110,000 clones, with about 74% observed a single time. Germline CDR1 and CDR2: GTSNPN and SVGIG (reference sequence). Trimming left V 1 base short and J 1 base short, with 5 bases between. The CDR3 length is 13 residues. This clone was counted a single time. The material was peripheral blood, obtained roughly 13 months after starting pembrolizumab. This rearrangement joins TRBV30 to TRBJ1-3; no firm D call. This TCR was recovered from an adult with mismatch repair-deficient cancer. CDR3 sequence: CAWSAESGNTIYF. As DNA, the CDR3 is TGTGCCTGGAGTGCTGAATCTGGAAACACCATATATTTT.